These T cell receptor beta chains were read from a single sample in a study of control samples from healthy donors and cancer patients. The table came from immunoSEQ multiplex PCR; TCRdb's copy has only in-frame clones and leaves some out. The repertoire consists of about 120,000 clones, with 70% to 90% occurring once and the leading ten covering 30% to 40%. Material for sequencing was blood. The receptors here all came from a man aged 45-65 years in good health. Each CDR3 is given with its conserved first and last residue. Each record gives: J gene, V gene, D gene, clone size, CDR3 DNA, CDR3 protein. The D gene is left open where the match is weak. The listing skips clone size in some rows; elsewhere it reads once, few, many or a size class.

TRBJ2-2 TRBV4-1 TRBD2 NA TGCGCCAGCAGTACTAGCGGGGGGGCCGCGGGGGAGCTGTTTTTT CASSTSGGAAGELFF
TRBJ2-2 TRBV19 TRBD1 NA TGTGCCAGTAGGATAACAAAGACAGGGGGTACCGGGGAGCTGTTTTTT CASRITKTGGTGELFF
TRBJ1-3 TRBV6-5 TRBD1 NA TGTGCCAGCAGTTGGACAGGGGCTGGAAACACCATATATTTT CASSWTGAGNTIYF
TRBJ2-1 TRBV7-2 NA NA TGTGCCAGCAGCCCGACTCCAAGGGAGCAGTTCTTC CASSPTPREQFF
TRBJ2-1 TRBV18 TRBD1 NA TGTGCCAGCTCACCGTCCGGACAGGGGCGCTATGAGCAGTTCTTC CASSPSGQGRYEQFF
TRBJ1-5 TRBV27 NA NA TGTGCCAGCAGATTAGGGTTGAGTCAGCCCCAGCATTTT CASRLGLSQPQHF
TRBJ1-4 TRBV27 NA NA TGTGCCAGCAGCTCCCTGAATGAAAAACTGTTTTTT CASSSLNEKLFF
TRBJ2-7 TRBV6-5 NA NA TGTGCCAGCAGTTACTCGAGAGGTCTTTACGAGCAGTACTTC CASSYSRGLYEQYF
TRBJ2-7 TRBV9 NA few TGTGCCAGCAGCGTAGGGGGTCCAAACTCGAGACAGTACTTC CASSVGGPNSRQYF
TRBJ2-3 TRBV3-1/TRBV3-2 NA once TGTGCCAGCAGCCAAGACGGCCGGGCTACCGAGGCGCAGTATTTT CASSQDGRATEAQYF
TRBJ2-5 TRBV12-5 NA NA TGTGCTAGTGCCTTGCAGACAGAACAAGAGACCCAGTACTTC CASALQTEQETQYF
TRBJ1-2 TRBV7-8 NA NA TGTGCCAGCAGCTGGGGACGTGACTATGGCTACACCTTC CASSWGRDYGYTF
TRBJ1-2 TRBV27 NA NA TGTGCCAGCAGTTCGGGGTGGTTCACTAACTATGGCTACACCTTC CASSSGWFTNYGYTF
TRBJ1-1 TRBV18 NA NA TGTGCCAGCTCACCCTCTAACAGGTTGAACACTGAAGCTTTCTTT CASSPSNRLNTEAFF
TRBJ1-2 TRBV4-3 TRBD1 NA TGCGCCAGCAGCCAAATCAGGGGGTTTCCCTATGGCTACACCTTC CASSQIRGFPYGYTF
TRBJ2-1 TRBV7-2 NA NA TGTGCCAGCAGCTCCCAGGGACTTTACAATGAGCAGTTCTTC CASSSQGLYNEQFF
TRBJ1-2 TRBV29-1 NA NA TGCAGCGTTGGAGGGATCAACTATGGCTACACCTTC CSVGGINYGYTF
TRBJ2-5 TRBV7-2 NA few TGTGCCAGCAGCTTTTTTTTGGAGACCCAGTACTTC CASSFFLETQYF
TRBJ1-1 TRBV6-5 TRBD1 NA TGTGCCAGCAGTTACTTACAGGGGGCTGTTGGCACTGAAGCTTTCTTT CASSYLQGAVGTEAFF
TRBJ2-3 TRBV7-8 TRBD1 NA TGTGCCAGCAGCTTAGGGACAGGGGGCGAGACAGATACGCAGTATTTT CASSLGTGGETDTQYF
TRBJ1-1 TRBV6-2/TRBV6-3 NA NA TGTGCCAGCAGTTACTCAACAGGCACTGAAGCTTTCTTT CASSYSTGTEAFF
TRBJ2-5 TRBV4-2 TRBD1 NA TGTGCCAGCAGCGGACAGGGATTGGAGACCCAGTACTTC CASSGQGLETQYF
TRBJ2-5 TRBV14 NA NA TGTGCCAGCAGCCAGAGGGGGGCCGCCAAGACCCAGTACTTC CASSQRGAAKTQYF
TRBJ1-1 TRBV11-2 NA NA TGTGCCAGCAGCTTATTTCAGGGGTCTAACACTGAAGCTTTCTTT CASSLFQGSNTEAFF
TRBJ1-1 TRBV3-1/TRBV3-2 NA NA TGTGCCAGCAGCCAGCGACAGAACACTGAAGCTTTCTTT CASSQRQNTEAFF
TRBJ2-7 TRBV9 NA NA TGTGCCAGCAGCGTAGGCCCGGGTGTCACCTACGAGCAGTACTTC CASSVGPGVTYEQYF
TRBJ1-3 TRBV6-5 NA NA TGTGCCAGCAGACGACAGGTCTATGGAAACACCATATATTTT CASRRQVYGNTIYF
TRBJ1-2 TRBV10-3 NA NA TGTGCCATCAGTGAGAAGTTCCAGGGCTATGGCTACACCTTC CAISEKFQGYGYTF
TRBJ2-1 TRBV5-4 TRBD2 NA TGTGCCAGCAGCTTTAGCGGGGGGGCCTTAAATGAGCAGTTCTTC CASSFSGGALNEQFF
TRBJ1-1 TRBV10-3 NA once TGTGCCATCAGTGAACAGGGCTTGAACACTGAAGCTTTCTTT CAISEQGLNTEAFF
TRBJ2-1 TRBV19 TRBD1 NA TGTGCCAGTAGTATAGAGGGGACAGGAGGAAGTGAGCAGTTCTTC CASSIEGTGGSEQFF
TRBJ2-1 TRBV7-2 NA NA TGTGCCAGCAGCATTAACAATGAGCAGTTCTTC CASSINNEQFF
TRBJ2-3 TRBV12-5 TRBD2 NA TGTGCTAGTGGTCCTAGCGGAGATACGCAGTATTTT CASGPSGDTQYF
TRBJ2-5 TRBV4-1 TRBD1 NA TGCGCCAGCAGCCAGAAGACAGGGGGCGGGCAAGAGACCCAGTACTTC CASSQKTGGGQETQYF
TRBJ2-7 TRBV3-1/TRBV3-2 NA NA TGTGCCAGCAGCCAACAACGGGGCCACGAGCAGTACTTC CASSQQRGHEQYF
TRBJ1-1 TRBV20-1 NA many TGCAGTGCTAGTGCCACCTGGACGGACACTGAAGCTTTCTTT CSASATWTDTEAFF
TRBJ1-2 TRBV7-2 NA NA TGTGCCAGCAGCACCCGAGGGGGGGAAAGAGATGGCTACACCTTC CASSTRGGERDGYTF
TRBJ1-3 TRBV4-1 NA NA TGCGCCAGCAGCCAAGTTGGCCCCACAAACTCTGGAAACACCATATATTTT CASSQVGPTNSGNTIYF
TRBJ2-6 TRBV4-3 TRBD1 NA TGCGCCAGCAGCCAAGGGGGGACAGGCATCTCTGGGGCCAACGTCCTGACTTTC CASSQGGTGISGANVLTF
TRBJ2-1 TRBV19 TRBD1 NA TGTGCCACCAGACAGGGCTTTAATGAGCAGTTCTTC CATRQGFNEQFF
TRBJ1-1 TRBV5-6 TRBD1 NA TGTGTCAGCAGCTTGTCCAGGCAGGGGGATTTGTACACTGAAGCTTTCTTT CVSSLSRQGDLYTEAFF
TRBJ1-2 TRBV10-3 NA NA TGTGCCATCAGCAAATCCCGGGACATGCTCTTC CAISKSRDMLF
TRBJ1-2 TRBV27 TRBD1 NA TGTGCCAGCAGTTTAGAGGGGGCAAGTGGCTACACCTTC CASSLEGASGYTF
TRBJ2-7 TRBV6-2/TRBV6-3 TRBD2 NA TGTGCCAGCAGTTACGGCGGGGGGGCCCACGAGCAGTACTTC CASSYGGGAHEQYF